Only a few counts were recorded for the clone carrying this T cell receptor (beta chain). Its antigen remains unidentified. The same CDR3 is also encoded by other DNA sequences in this sample. The sample originates from a study of long-term antiretroviral therapy in people with HIV. General study points: Dominant in the repertoire at all time points were clones expanded before ART. Blood dating 2004 to 2017 may reflect older ART regimens.

At the survey level, the v3.0 immunoSEQ assay was run. Produced via immunoSEQ multiplex PCR; TCRdb's table is partial and in-frame only. The table lists 20,000 to 25,000 clones, around 87% of them singletons. This CDR3 has 13 residues. The germline V and J ends were trimmed by 1 base and 6 bases, with 9 bases remaining between them. Looked up from germline, CDR1 is MDHEN and CDR2 is SYDVKM. Source: unsorted PBMCs, taken 2.6 years after starting antiretroviral therapy. This chain links TRBV28 with TRBJ1-2; tentatively, D is TRBD1 (6 bases). The sequence derives from a woman in her 50s with HIV. CDR3 DNA: TGTGCCAGCAGTTTATCGGGGGCGAATGGCTACACCTTC. This translates into CASSLSGANGYTF.